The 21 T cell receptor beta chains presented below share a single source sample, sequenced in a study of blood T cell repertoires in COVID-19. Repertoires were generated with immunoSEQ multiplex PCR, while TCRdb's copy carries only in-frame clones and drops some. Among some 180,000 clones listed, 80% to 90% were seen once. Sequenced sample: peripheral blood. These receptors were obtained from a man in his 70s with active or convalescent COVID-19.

CDR3 nucleotide sequence: TGTGCCAGCAGCTTACAGACTAGCGGGTGGTACGAGCAGTACTTC. Encoded protein: CASSLQTSGWYEQYF. V usage is TRBV7-2 and J usage is TRBJ2-7, with 10 bases identical to TRBD2. V was clipped by 2 bases and J by 4 bases; unmatched bases: 5. Germline V lookup: CDR1 SGHTA, CDR2 FQGNSA. The CDR3 has 15 amino acids.

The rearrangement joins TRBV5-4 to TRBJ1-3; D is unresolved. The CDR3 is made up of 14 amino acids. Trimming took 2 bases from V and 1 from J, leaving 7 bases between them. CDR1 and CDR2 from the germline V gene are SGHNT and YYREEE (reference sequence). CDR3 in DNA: TGTGCCAGCAGCTTCGGAGTGTCTGGAAACACCATATATTTT. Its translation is CASSFGVSGNTIYF.

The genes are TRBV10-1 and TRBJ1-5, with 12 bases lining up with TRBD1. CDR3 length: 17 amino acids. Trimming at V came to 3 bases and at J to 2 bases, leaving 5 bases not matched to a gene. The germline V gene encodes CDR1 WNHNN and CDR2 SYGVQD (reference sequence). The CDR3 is CASSDGTGGVCNQPQHF. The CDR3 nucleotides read TGCGCCAGCAGTGATGGGACAGGGGGCGTCTGCAATCAGCCCCAGCATTTT.

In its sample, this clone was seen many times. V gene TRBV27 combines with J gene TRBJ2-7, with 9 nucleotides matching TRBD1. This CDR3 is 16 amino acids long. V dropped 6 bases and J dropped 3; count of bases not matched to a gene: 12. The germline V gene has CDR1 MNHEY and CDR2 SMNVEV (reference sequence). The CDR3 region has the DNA TGTGCCAGCAGAATAACAAACAGGGGGCGATTCTACGAGCAGTACTTC. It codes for CASRITNRGRFYEQYF.

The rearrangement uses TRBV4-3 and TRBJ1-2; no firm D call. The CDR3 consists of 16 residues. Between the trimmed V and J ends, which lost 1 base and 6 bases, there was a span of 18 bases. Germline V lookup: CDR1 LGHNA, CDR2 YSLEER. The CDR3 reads CASSQAVRPGIDGYTF. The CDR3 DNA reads TGCGCCAGCAGCCAAGCAGTGAGGCCGGGGATCGATGGCTACACCTTC.

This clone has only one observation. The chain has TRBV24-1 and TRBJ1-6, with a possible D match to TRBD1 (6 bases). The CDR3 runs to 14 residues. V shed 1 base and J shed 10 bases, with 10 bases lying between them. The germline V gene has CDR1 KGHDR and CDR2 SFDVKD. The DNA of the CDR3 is TGTGCCACCAGTGATTTTCCAGGGGCCTCACCCCTCCACTTT. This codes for CATSDFPGASPLHF.

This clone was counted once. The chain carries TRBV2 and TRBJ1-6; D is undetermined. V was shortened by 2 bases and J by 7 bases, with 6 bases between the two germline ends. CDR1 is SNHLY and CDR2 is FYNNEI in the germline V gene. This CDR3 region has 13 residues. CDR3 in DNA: TGTGCCAGCAGTGAAAGGAGAAATTCACCCCTCCACTTT. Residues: CASSERRNSPLHF.

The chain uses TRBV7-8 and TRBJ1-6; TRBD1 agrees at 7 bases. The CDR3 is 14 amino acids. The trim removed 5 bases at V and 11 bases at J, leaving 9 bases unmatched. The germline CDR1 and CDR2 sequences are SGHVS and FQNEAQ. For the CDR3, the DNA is TGTGCCAGCAGCAAGGGACAGAAAAAGACACCCCTCCACTTT. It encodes CASSKGQKKTPLHF.

CDR3 sequence: CASSIQPGHNLAYEQYF. In DNA, the CDR3 is TGTGCCAGCAGTATTCAACCGGGACATAATTTAGCCTACGAGCAGTACTTC. V gene TRBV2 combines with J gene TRBJ2-7; D perhaps matches TRBD1 (6 bases). Trimming removed 5 bases from V and 2 bases from J, with 22 bases in between. Germline values: CDR1 SNHLY, CDR2 FYNNEI. The CDR3 spans 17 residues.

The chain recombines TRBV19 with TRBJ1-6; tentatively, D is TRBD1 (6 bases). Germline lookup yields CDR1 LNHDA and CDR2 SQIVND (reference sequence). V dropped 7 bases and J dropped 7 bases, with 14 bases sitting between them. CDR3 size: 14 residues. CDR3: CASNSQGKNSPLHF. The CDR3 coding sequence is TGTGCCAGTAATTCACAGGGAAAGAATTCACCCCTCCACTTT.

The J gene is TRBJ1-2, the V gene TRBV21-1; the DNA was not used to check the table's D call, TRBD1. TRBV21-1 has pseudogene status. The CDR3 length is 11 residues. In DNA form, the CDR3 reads TGTGCCAGCAGAGGGACAGATGGCTACACCTTC. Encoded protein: CASRGTDGYTF.

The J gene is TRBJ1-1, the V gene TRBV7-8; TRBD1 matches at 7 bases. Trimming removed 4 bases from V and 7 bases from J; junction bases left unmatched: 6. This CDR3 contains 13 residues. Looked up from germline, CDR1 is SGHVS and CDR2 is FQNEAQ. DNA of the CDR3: TGTGCCAGCAGCTCACAGGGGACGGGTGAAGCTTTCTTT. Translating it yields CASSSQGTGEAFF.

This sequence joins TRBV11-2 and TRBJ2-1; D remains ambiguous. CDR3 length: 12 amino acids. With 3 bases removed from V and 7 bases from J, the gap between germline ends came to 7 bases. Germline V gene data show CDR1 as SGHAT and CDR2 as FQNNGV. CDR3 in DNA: TGTGCCAGCAGCTTCTTACAGAATGAGCAGTTCTTC. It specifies CASSFLQNEQFF.

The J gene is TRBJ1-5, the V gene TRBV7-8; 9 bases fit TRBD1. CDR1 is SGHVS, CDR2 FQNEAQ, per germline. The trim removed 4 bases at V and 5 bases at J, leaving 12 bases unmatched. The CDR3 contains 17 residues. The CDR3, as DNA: TGTGCCAGCAGCTCGAGGTTGGGACAGGGTTTGGATCAGCCCCAGCATTTT. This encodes CASSSRLGQGLDQPQHF.

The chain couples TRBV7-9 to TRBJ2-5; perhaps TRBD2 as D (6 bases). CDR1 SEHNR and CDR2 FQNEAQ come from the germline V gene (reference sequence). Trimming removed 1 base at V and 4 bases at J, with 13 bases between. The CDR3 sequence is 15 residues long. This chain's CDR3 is CASSLGGPRGETQYF. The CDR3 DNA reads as TGTGCCAGCAGCTTAGGGGGACCGCGGGGAGAGACCCAGTACTTC.

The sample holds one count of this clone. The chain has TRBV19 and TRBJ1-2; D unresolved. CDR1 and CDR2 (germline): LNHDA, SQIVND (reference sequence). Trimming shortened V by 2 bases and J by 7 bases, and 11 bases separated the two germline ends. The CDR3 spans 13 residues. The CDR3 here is CASSIRMASGYTF. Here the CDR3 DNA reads TGTGCCAGTAGTATAAGGATGGCTAGTGGCTACACCTTC.

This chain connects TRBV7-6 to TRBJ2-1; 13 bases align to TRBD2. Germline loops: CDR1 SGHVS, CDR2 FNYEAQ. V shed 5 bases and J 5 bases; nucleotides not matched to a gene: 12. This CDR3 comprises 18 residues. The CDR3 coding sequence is TGTGCCAGCAGCCTAAATTTGGGACTAGCGGGGAGAAACAATGAGCAGTTCTTC. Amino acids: CASSLNLGLAGRNNEQFF. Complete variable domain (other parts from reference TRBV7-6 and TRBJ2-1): GAGVSQSPRYKVTKRGQDVALRCDPISGHVSLYWYRQALGQGPEFLTYFNYEAQQDKSGLPNDRFSAERPEGSISTLTIQRTEQRDSAMYRCASSLNLGLAGRNNEQFFGPGTRLTVL.

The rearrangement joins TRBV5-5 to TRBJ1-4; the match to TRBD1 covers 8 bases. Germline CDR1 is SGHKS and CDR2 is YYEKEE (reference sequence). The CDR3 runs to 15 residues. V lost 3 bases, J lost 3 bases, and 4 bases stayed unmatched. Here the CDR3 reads CASSSDRAANEKLFF. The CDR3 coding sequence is TGTGCCAGCAGCTCGGACAGGGCTGCTAATGAAAAACTGTTTTTT.

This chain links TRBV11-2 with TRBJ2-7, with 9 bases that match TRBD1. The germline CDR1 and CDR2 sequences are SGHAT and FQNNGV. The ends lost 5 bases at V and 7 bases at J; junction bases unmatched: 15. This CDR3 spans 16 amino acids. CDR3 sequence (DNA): TGTGCCAGCAGCCCCGGGGGATGGGACAGGGCAAGGGAGCAGTACTTC. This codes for CASSPGGWDRAREQYF. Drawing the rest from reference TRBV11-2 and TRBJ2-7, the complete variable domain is EAGVAQSPRYKIIEKRQSVAFWCNPISGHATLYWYQQILGQGPKLLIQFQNNGVVDDSQLPKDRFSAERLKGVDSTLKIQPAKLEDSAVYLCASSPGGWDRAREQYFGPGTRLTVT.

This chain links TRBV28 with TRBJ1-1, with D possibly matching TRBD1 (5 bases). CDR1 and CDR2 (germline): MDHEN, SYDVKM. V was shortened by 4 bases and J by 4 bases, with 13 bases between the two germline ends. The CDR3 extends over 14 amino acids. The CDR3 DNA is TGTGCCAGCAGTTCCCCAGGGAGGAGCACTGAAGCTTTCTTT. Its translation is CASSSPGRSTEAFF. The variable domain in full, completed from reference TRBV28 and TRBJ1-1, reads DVKVTQSSRYLVKRTGEKVFLECVQDMDHENMFWYRQDPGLGLRLIYFSYDVKMKEKGDIPEGYSVSREKKERFSLILESASTNQTSMYLCASSSPGRSTEAFFGQGTRLTVV.

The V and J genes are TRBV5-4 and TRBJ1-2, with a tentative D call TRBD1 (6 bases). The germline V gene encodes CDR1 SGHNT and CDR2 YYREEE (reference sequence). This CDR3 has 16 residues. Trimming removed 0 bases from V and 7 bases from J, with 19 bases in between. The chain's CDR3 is CASSLALSRGRGGYTF. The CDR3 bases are TGTGCCAGCAGCTTGGCCCTCTCGCGGGGGCGAGGTGGCTACACCTTC. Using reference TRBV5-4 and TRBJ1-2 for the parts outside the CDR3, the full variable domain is ETGVTQSPTHLIKTRGQQVTLRCSSQSGHNTVSWYQQALGQGPQFIFQYYREEENGRGNFPPRFSGLQFPNYSSELNVNALELDDSALYLCASSLALSRGRGGYTFGSGTRLTVV.